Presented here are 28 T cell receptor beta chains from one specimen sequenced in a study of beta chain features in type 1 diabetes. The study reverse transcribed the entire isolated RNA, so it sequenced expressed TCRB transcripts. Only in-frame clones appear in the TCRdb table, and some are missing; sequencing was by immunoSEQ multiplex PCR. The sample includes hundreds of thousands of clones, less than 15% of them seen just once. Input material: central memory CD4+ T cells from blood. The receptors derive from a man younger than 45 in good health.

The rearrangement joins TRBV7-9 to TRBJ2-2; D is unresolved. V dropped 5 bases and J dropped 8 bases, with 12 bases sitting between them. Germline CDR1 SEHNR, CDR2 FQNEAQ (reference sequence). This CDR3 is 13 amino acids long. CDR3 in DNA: TGTGCCAGCAGCATAGGACCCACGGGGGAGCTGTTTTTT. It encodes CASSIGPTGELFF.

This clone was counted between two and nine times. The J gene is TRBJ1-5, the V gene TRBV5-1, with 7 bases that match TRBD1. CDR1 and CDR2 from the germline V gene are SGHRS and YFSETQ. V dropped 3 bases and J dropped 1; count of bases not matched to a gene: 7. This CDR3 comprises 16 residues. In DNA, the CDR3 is TGCGCCAGCAGCTCGGGGGGGACAGAGAGCAATCAGCCCCAGCATTTT. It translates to CASSSGGTESNQPQHF.

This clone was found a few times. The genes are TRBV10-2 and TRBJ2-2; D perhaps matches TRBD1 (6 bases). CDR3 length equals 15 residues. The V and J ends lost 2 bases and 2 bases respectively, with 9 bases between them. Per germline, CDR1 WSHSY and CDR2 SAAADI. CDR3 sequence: CASSEGTLNTGELFF. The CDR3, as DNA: TGCGCCAGCAGTGAGGGGACACTTAACACCGGGGAGCTGTTTTTT.

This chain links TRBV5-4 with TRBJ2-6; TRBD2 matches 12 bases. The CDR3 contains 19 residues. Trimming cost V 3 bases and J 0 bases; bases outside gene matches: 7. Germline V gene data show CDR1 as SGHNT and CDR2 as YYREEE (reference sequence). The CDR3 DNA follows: TGTGCCAGCAGCTACGGACTAGCGGGATCAGACTCTGGGGCCAACGTCCTGACTTTC. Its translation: CASSYGLAGSDSGANVLTF.

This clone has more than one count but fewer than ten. The CDR3 sequence: CASTLLAGPTDTQYF. The CDR3 DNA reads TGTGCCAGCACCCTTCTAGCGGGGCCCACAGATACGCAGTATTTT. The V gene is TRBV7-9, the J gene TRBJ2-3; the match to TRBD2 covers 9 bases. The CDR3 length is 15 residues. Germline trimming cut 7 bases from V and 2 bases from J; bases unmatched to any gene: 7. The germline V gene encodes CDR1 SEHNR and CDR2 FQNEAQ (reference sequence).

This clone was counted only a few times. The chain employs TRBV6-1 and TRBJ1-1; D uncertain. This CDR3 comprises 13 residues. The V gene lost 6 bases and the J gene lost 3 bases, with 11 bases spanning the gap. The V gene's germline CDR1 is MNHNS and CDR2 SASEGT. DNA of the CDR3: TGTGCCAGCAGGGACGTTCGGGACACTGAAGCTTTCTTT. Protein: CASRDVRDTEAFF.

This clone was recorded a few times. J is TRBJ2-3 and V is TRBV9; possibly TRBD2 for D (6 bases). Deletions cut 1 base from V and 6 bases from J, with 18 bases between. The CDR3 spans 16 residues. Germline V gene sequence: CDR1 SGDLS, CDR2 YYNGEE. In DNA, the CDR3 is TGTGCCAGCAGCGTATCTTCACGGGGGAGCGGCGATACGCAGTATTTT. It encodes CASSVSSRGSGDTQYF.

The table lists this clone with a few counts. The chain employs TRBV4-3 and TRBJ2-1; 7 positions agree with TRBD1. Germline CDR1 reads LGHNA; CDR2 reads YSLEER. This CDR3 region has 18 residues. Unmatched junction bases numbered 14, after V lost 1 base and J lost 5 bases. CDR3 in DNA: TGCGCCAGCAGCCAAGGACTCCGACAGGGACGAGGAGACAATGAGCAGTTCTTC. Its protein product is CASSQGLRQGRGDNEQFF.

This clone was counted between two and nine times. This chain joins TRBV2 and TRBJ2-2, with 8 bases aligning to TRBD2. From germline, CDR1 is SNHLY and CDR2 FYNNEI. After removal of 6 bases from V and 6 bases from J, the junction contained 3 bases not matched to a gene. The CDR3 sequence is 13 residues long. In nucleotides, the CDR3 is TGTGCCAGCAGAGCGGGAGTTGCCGGGGAGCTGTTTTTT. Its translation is CASRAGVAGELFF.

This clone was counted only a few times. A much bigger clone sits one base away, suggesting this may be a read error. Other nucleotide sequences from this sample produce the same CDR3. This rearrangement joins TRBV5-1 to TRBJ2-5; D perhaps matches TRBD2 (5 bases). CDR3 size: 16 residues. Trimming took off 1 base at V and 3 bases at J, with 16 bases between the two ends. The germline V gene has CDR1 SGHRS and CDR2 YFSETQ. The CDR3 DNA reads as TGCGCCAGCAGCTTGATCGGGGTGCGGCGAGAAGAGACCCAGTACTTC. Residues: CASSLIGVRREETQYF.

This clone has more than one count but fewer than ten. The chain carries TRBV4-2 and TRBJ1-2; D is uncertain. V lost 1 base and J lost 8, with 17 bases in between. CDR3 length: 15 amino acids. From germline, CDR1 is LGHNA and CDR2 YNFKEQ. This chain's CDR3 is CASSQALNGQSGYTF. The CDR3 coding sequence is TGTGCCAGCAGCCAAGCTCTTAATGGTCAATCAGGCTACACCTTC.

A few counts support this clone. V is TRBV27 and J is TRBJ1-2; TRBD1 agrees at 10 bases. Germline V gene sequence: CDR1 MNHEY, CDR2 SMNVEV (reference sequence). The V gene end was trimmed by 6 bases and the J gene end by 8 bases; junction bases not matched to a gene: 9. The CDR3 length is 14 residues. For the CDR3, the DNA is TGTGCCAGCAGGCACCGACAGGGGGCGGGCGGCTACACCTTC. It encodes CASRHRQGAGGYTF.

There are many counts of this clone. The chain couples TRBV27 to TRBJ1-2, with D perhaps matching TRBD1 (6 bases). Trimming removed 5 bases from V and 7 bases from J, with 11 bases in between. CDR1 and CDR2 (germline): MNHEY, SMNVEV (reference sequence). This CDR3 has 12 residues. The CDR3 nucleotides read TGTGCCAGCAGTCTCAGGGGCGGTGGCTACACCTTC. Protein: CASSLRGGGYTF.

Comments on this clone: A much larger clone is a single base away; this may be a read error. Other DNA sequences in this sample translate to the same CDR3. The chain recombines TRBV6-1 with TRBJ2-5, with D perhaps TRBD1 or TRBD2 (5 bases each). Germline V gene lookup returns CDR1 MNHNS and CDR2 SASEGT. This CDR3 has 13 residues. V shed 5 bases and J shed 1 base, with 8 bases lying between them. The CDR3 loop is CASSQGVQETQYF. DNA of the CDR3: TGTGCCAGCAGTCAGGGAGTCCAAGAGACCCAGTACTTC.

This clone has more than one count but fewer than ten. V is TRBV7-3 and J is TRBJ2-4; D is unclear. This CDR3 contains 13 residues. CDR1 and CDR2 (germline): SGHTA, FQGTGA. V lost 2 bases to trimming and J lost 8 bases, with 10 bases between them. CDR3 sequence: CASSLDLGDIQYF. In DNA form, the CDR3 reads TGTGCCAGCAGCTTAGATCTAGGCGACATTCAGTACTTC.

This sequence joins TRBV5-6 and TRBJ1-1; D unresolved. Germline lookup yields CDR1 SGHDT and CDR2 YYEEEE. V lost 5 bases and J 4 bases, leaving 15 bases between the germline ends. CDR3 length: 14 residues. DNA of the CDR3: TGTGCCAGCAGATCTGTTGATTACGTCACTGAAGCTTTCTTT. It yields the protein CASRSVDYVTEAFF. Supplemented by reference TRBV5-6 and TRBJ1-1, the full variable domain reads DAGVTQSPTHLIKTRGQQVTLRCSPKSGHDTVSWYQQALGQGPQFIFQYYEEEERQRGNFPDRFSGHQFPNYSSELNVNALLLGDSALYLCASRSVDYVTEAFFGQGTRLTVV.

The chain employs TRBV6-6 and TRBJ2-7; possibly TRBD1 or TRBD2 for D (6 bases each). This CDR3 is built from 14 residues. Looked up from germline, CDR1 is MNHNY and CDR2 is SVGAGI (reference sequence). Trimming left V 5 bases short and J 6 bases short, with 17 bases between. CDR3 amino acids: CASSRGDGVTEQYV. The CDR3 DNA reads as TGTGCCAGCAGTAGGGGGGACGGAGTGACCGAGCAGTACGTC.

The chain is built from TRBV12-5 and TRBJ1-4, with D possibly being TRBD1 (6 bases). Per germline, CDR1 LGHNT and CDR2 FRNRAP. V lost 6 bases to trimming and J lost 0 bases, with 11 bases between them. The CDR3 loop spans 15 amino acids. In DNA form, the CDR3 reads TGTGCTAGTGGCCCCGGGACACCAACTAATGAAAAACTGTTTTTT. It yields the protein CASGPGTPTNEKLFF.

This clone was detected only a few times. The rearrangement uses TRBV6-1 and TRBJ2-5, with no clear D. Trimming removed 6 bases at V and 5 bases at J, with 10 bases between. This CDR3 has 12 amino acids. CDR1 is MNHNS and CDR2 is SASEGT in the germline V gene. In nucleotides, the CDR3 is TGTGCCAGCAGCCGCGAGTGGGAGACCCAGTACTTC. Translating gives CASSREWETQYF.

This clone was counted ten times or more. CDR3 residues: CASSPPDYGQGKTQYF. The CDR3 DNA is TGTGCCAGCAGCCCGCCCGACTACGGACAGGGGAAGACCCAGTACTTC. This sequence joins TRBV13 and TRBJ2-5; TRBD1 matches at 9 bases. This CDR3 has 16 amino acids. CDR1 PRHDT and CDR2 FYEKMQ come from the germline V gene (reference sequence). After removal of 5 bases from V and 6 bases from J, the junction contained 13 bases not matched to a gene.

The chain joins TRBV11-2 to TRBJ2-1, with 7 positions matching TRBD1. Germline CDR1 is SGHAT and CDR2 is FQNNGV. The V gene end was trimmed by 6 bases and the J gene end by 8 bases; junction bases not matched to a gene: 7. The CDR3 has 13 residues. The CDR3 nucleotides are TGTGCCAGCAGTCGCGACAGGGTCCATGAGCAGTTCTTC. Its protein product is CASSRDRVHEQFF. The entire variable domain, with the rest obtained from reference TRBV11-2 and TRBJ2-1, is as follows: EAGVAQSPRYKIIEKRQSVAFWCNPISGHATLYWYQQILGQGPKLLIQFQNNGVVDDSQLPKDRFSAERLKGVDSTLKIQPAKLEDSAVYLCASSRDRVHEQFFGPGTRLTVL.

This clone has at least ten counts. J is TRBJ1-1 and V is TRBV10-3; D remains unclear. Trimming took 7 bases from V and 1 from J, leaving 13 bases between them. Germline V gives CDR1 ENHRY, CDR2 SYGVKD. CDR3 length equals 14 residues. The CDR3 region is CAITGHLGNTEAFF. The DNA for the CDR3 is TGTGCCATCACGGGTCACCTTGGGAACACTGAAGCTTTCTTT.

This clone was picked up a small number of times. CDR3 sequence reads: CASSLDSPISISTDTQYF. DNA of the CDR3: TGTGCCAGCAGCTTAGACTCGCCCATATCCATTAGCACAGATACGCAGTATTTT. This chain links TRBV7-2 with TRBJ2-3; D remains unclear. The CDR3 has 18 residues. CDR1 and CDR2 from the germline V gene are SGHTA and FQGNSA. The V gene lost 1 base and the J gene lost 0 bases, with 17 bases spanning the gap.

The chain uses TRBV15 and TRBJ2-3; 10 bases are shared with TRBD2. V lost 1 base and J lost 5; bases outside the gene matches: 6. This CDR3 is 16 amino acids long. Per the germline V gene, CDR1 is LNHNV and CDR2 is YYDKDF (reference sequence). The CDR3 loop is CATSRGTSGDVDTQYF. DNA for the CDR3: TGTGCCACCAGCAGAGGAACTAGCGGGGATGTAGATACGCAGTATTTT.

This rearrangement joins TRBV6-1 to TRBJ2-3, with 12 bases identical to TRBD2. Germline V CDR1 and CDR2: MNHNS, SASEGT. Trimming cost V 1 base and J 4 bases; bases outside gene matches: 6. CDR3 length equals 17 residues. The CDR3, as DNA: TGTGCCAGCAGTGAAGATCCTAGCGGGGGGGGAGCAGATACGCAGTATTTT. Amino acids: CASSEDPSGGGADTQYF.

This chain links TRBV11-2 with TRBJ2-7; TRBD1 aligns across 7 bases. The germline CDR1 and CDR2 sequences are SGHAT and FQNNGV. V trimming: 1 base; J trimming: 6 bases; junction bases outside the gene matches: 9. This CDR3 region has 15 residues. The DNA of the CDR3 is TGTGCCAGCAGCTTAGCCGCGACAGGGCCCTGCGAGCAGTACTTC. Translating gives CASSLAATGPCEQYF.

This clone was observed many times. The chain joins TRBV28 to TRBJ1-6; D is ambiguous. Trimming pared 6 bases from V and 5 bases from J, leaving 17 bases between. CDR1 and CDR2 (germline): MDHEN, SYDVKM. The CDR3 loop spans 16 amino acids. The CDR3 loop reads CASRPLTAGNNSPLHF. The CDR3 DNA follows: TGTGCCAGCAGACCGTTAACAGCGGGTAATAATTCACCCCTCCACTTT.

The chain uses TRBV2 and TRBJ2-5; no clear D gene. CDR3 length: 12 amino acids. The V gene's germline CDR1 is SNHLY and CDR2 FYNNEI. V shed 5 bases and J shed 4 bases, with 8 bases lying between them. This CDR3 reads CASSSRGETQYF. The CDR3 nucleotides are TGTGCCAGCAGTTCTAGAGGAGAGACCCAGTACTTC.